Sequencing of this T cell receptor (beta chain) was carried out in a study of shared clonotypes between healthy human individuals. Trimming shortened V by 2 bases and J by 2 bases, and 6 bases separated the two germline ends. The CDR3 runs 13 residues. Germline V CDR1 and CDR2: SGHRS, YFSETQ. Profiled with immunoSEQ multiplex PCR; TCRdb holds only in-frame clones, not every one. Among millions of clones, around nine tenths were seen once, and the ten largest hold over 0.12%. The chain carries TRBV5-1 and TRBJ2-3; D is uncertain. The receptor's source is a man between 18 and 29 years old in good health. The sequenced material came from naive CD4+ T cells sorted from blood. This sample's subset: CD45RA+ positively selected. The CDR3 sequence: CASSLKATDTQYF. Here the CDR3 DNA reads TGCGCCAGCAGCTTAAAGGCCACAGATACGCAGTATTTT.